What follows is one T cell receptor beta chain and its context. Its specificity is not known. The CDR3 consists of 17 residues. J gave up 5 bases and V 3 bases, and 5 bases lay outside the gene matches. CDR1 is SGHRS and CDR2 is YFSETQ in the germline V gene. The data were obtained in a study of chemoradiotherapy in HPV16-positive cancers. Generated by immunoSEQ multiplex PCR, the TCRdb table keeps only in-frame clones and is missing some. This table holds over 8,500 clones, 80% to 90% found once. Findings and caveats of the study: The functional HPV-specific definition rests on just a couple of HPV16-positive patients.

The sample consisted of tumor tissue, taken from a patient who underwent chemoradiotherapy. This clonotype originated in a human donor with HPV-associated anogenital cancer. The chain links TRBV5-1 to TRBJ2-2; TRBD2 agrees at 15 bases. CDR3 loop: CASSSGTSGRSTGELFF. The CDR3, as DNA: TGCGCCAGCAGCTCGGGGACTAGCGGGAGGTCGACCGGGGAGCTGTTTTTT.